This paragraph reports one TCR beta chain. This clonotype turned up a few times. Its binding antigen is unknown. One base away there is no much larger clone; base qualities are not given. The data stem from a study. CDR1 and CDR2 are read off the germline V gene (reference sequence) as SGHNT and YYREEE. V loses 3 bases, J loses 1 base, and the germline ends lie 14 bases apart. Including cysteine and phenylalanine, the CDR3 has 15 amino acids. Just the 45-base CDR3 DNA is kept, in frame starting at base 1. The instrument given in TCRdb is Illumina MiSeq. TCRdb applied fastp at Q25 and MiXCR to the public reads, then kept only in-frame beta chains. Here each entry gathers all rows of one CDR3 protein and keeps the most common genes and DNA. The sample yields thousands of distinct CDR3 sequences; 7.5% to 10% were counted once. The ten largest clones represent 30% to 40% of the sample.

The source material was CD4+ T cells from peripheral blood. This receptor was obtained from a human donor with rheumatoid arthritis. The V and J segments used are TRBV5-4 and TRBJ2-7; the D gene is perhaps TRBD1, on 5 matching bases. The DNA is TGTGCCAGCAGCTCCACAGGCGACTCATCCTACGAGCAGTACTTC. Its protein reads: CASSSTGDSSYEQYF.